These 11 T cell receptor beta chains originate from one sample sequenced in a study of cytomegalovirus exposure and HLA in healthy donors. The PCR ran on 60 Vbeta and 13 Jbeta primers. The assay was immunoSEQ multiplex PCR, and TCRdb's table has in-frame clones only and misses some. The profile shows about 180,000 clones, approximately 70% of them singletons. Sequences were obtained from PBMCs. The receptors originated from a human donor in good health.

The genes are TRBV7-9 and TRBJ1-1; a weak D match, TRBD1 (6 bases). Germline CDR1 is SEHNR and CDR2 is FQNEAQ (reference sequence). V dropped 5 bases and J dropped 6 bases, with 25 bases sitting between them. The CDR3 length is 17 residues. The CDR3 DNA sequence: TGTGCCAGCAGCCCCGGGGCAGGGAGGGAGGGGGTTCCTGAAGCTTTCTTT. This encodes CASSPGAGREGVPEAFF.

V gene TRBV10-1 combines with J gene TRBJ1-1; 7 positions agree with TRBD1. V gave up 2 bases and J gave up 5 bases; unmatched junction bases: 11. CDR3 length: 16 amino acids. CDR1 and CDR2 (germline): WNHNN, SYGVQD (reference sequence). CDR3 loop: CASSEHQTGVRTEAFF. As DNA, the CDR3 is TGCGCCAGCAGTGAGCATCAAACAGGGGTTCGAACTGAAGCTTTCTTT.

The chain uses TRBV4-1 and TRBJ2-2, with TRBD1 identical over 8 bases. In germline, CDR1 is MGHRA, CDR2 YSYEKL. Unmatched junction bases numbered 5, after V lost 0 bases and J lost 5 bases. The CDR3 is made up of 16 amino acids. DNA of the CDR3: TGCGCCAGCAGCCAAGAGTCCCAGGGGGCGACCGGGGAGCTGTTTTTT. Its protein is CASSQESQGATGELFF.

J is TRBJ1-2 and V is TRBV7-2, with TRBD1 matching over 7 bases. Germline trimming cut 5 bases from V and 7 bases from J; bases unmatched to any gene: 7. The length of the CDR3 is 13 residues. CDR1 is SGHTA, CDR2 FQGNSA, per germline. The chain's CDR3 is CASSPLRQGGYTF. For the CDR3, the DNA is TGTGCCAGCAGCCCCCTACGACAGGGTGGCTACACCTTC.

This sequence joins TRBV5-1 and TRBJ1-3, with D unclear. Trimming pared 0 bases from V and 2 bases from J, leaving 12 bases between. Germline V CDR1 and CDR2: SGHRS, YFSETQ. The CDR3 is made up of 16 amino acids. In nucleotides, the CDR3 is TGCGCCAGCAGCTTGGCACCGGGAGGGACTGGAAACACCATATATTTT. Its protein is CASSLAPGGTGNTIYF.

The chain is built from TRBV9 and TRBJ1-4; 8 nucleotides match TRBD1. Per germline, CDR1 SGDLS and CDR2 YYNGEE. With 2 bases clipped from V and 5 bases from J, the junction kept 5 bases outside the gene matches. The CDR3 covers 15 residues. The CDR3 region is CASSVGQGYNEKLFF. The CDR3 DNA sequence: TGTGCCAGCAGCGTCGGACAGGGTTACAATGAAAAACTGTTTTTT.

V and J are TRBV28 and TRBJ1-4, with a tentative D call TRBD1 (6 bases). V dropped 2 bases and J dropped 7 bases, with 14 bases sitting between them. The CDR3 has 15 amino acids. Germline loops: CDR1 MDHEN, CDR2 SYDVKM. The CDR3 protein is CASSLAGVRSEKLFF. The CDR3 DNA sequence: TGTGCCAGCAGTTTAGCAGGGGTTAGGAGTGAAAAACTGTTTTTT. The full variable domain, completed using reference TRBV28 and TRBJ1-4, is DVKVTQSSRYLVKRTGEKVFLECVQDMDHENMFWYRQDPGLGLRLIYFSYDVKMKEKGDIPEGYSVSREKKERFSLILESASTNQTSMYLCASSLAGVRSEKLFFGSGTQLSVL.

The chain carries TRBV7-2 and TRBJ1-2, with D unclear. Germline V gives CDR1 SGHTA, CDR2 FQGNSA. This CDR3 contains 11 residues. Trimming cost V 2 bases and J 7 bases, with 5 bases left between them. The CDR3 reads CASSLRGGYTF. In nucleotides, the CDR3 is TGTGCCAGCAGCTTACGGGGTGGCTACACCTTC.

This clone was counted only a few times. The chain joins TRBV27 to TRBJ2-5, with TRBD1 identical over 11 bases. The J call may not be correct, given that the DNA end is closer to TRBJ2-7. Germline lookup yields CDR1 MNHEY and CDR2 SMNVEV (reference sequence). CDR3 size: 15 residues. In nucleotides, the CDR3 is TGTGCCAGCAGTCCTCGGGACAGGGGGTTTTACGAGCAGTACTTC. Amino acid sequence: CASSPRDRGFYEQYF.

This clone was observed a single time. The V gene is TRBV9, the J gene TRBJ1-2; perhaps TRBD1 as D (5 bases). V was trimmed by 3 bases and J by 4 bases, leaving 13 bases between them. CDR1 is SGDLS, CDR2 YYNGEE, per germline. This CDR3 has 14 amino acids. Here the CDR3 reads CASSAGGLFYGYTF. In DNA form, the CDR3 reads TGTGCCAGCAGCGCGGGGGGACTGTTCTATGGCTACACCTTC.

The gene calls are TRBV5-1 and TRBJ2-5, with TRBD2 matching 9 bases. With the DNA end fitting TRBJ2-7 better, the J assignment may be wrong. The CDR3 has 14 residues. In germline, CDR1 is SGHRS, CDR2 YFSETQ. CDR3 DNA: TGCGCCAGCAGAAAGGAAGCGGGGGGAGCCGAGCAGTACTTC. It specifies CASRKEAGGAEQYF.